The 13 T cell receptor beta chains reported below all come from one sample, sequenced in a study of T cell responses to AZD1222 COVID-19 vaccine. Method: immunoSEQ multiplex PCR; TCRdb's copy keeps in-frame clones and lacks some. The sample shows around 30,000 clones, 91% of them seen only once. The sample consisted of peripheral blood, taken on day 0 of AZD1222 vaccination. Every receptor here comes from an adult in good health.

This clone was counted a single time. The genes are TRBV30 and TRBJ1-5; D call uncertain. This CDR3 is 13 amino acids long. V was cut by 5 bases and J by 5 bases, with 13 bases left in between. Germline V gene sequence: CDR1 GTSNPN, CDR2 SVGIG (reference sequence). The CDR3: CAWGEGGHQPQHF. The CDR3 DNA reads as TGTGCCTGGGGAGAAGGAGGACATCAGCCCCAGCATTTT. The full variable domain, rest sourced from reference TRBV30 and TRBJ1-5, is SQTIHQWPATLVQPVGSPLSLECTVEGTSNPNLYWYRQAAGRGLQLLFYSVGIGQISSEVPQNLSASRPQDRQFILSSKKLLLSDSGFYLCAWGEGGHQPQHFGDGTRLSIL.

V usage is TRBV19 and J usage is TRBJ1-1; TRBD1 agrees at 7 bases. The CDR3 spans 14 residues. Germline V gene data show CDR1 as LNHDA and CDR2 as SQIVND (reference sequence). J lost 5 bases, V lost 4 bases, and 7 bases had no gene match. The CDR3 DNA reads TGTGCCAGTAGTACGACAGGGCCGGGGACTGAAGCTTTCTTT. Its translation is CASSTTGPGTEAFF. The full variable domain, in which reference TRBV19 and TRBJ1-1 provide the parts outside the CDR3, is DGGITQSPKYLFRKEGQNVTLSCEQNLNHDAMYWYRQDPGQGLRLIYYSQIVNDFQKGDIAEGYSVSREKKESFPLTVTSAQKNPTAFYLCASSTTGPGTEAFFGQGTRLTVV.

The genes are TRBV4-1 and TRBJ1-5, with D tentatively TRBD1 (5 bases). CDR1 MGHRA and CDR2 YSYEKL come from the germline V gene. Trimming took 1 base from V and 1 from J, leaving 8 bases between them. The CDR3 is made up of 15 amino acids. DNA of the CDR3: TGCGCCAGCAGCCAAGGAGACAGAAGCAATCAGCCCCAGCATTTT. This codes for CASSQGDRSNQPQHF.

CDR3 DNA: TGTGCCAGCAGTAAACAGGGGGCCTTTTACGAGCAGTACTTC. This gives the protein CASSKQGAFYEQYF. The V call is TRBV6-2 or TRBV6-3, the J call TRBJ2-7; TRBD1 aligns across 9 bases. The germline V gene has CDR1 MNHEY and CDR2 SVGEGT. The CDR3 consists of 14 residues. V was clipped by 5 bases and J by 4 bases; unmatched bases: 6.

The rearrangement joins TRBV10-3 to TRBJ1-3, with a possible D match to TRBD1 (5 bases). CDR1 and CDR2 from the germline V gene are ENHRY and SYGVKD. Trimming removed 3 bases from V and 3 bases from J, with 12 bases in between. This CDR3 is 15 amino acids long. CDR3 sequence: CAISDRGNSGNTIYF. In DNA, the CDR3 is TGTGCCATCAGTGATCGGGGGAATAGTGGAAACACCATATATTTT.

The chain recombines TRBV14 with TRBJ1-6; tentatively, D is TRBD1 (5 bases). There are 17 residues in the CDR3. V lost 0 bases to trimming and J lost 5 bases, with 14 bases between them. CDR1 and CDR2 from the germline V gene are SGHDN and FVKESK. CDR3 sequence: CASSQEVRGRDNSPLHF. In nucleotides, the CDR3 is TGTGCCAGCAGCCAAGAAGTAAGGGGCCGGGATAATTCACCCCTCCACTTT. The variable domain in full, completed from reference TRBV14 and TRBJ1-6, reads EAGVTQFPSHSVIEKGQTVTLRCDPISGHDNLYWYRRVMGKEIKFLLHFVKESKQDESGMPNNRFLAERTGGTYSTLKVQPAELEDSGVYFCASSQEVRGRDNSPLHFGNGTRLTVT.

This clone has only one observation. This chain connects TRBV5-4 to TRBJ1-4, with D tentatively TRBD1 (5 bases). The V gene's germline CDR1 is SGHNT and CDR2 YYREEE (reference sequence). The CDR3 has 14 amino acids. The V gene lost 1 base and the J gene lost 7 bases, with 11 bases spanning the gap. This CDR3 reads CASSLSPQGEKLFF. The CDR3 DNA reads TGTGCCAGCAGCTTGAGCCCCCAGGGTGAAAAACTGTTTTTT. The full variable domain, completed using reference TRBV5-4 and TRBJ1-4, is ETGVTQSPTHLIKTRGQQVTLRCSSQSGHNTVSWYQQALGQGPQFIFQYYREEENGRGNFPPRFSGLQFPNYSSELNVNALELDDSALYLCASSLSPQGEKLFFGSGTQLSVL.

The V and J genes are TRBV5-1 and TRBJ2-1; D call uncertain. The V end was cut by 4 bases, the J end by 0 bases, with 11 bases between. This CDR3 has 15 residues. CDR1 is SGHRS, CDR2 YFSETQ, per germline. CDR3 protein: CASSGTTSSYNEQFF. CDR3 coding DNA: TGCGCCAGCAGCGGAACTACCTCCTCCTACAATGAGCAGTTCTTC.

The chain joins TRBV15 to TRBJ1-3; D is unresolved. Trimming stripped 0 bases from V and 0 bases from J, with 6 bases between. Germline CDR1 LNHNV, CDR2 YYDKDF (reference sequence). This CDR3 contains 15 residues. The CDR3 loop is CATSREVISGNTIYF. CDR3 nucleotide sequence: TGTGCCACCAGCAGAGAGGTTATCTCTGGAAACACCATATATTTT.

The chain links TRBV7-2 to TRBJ1-1; D is undetermined. Germline V lookup: CDR1 SGHTA, CDR2 FQGNSA. Trimming removed 2 bases at V and 3 bases at J, with 13 bases between. This CDR3 comprises 15 residues. DNA of the CDR3: TGTGCCAGCAGCTTATCGGCTGCCGGCGACACTGAAGCTTTCTTT. Translating gives CASSLSAAGDTEAFF.

This clone was detected only once. The chain carries TRBV7-8 and TRBJ1-4; D is unresolved. Per germline, CDR1 SGHVS and CDR2 FQNEAQ. This CDR3 region has 16 residues. The V end lost 1 base, the J end lost 2 bases, and 11 bases lay between the germline ends. The CDR3 region has the DNA TGTGCCAGCAGCTTAGAGGGTATAATCACTAATGAAAAACTGTTTTTT. This sequence encodes CASSLEGIITNEKLFF.

The chain has TRBV5-4 and TRBJ2-6; D is perhaps TRBD2 (6 bases). V was trimmed by 6 bases and J by 3 bases, leaving 19 bases between them. The CDR3 is made up of 17 amino acids. Germline V CDR1 and CDR2: SGHNT, YYREEE (reference sequence). DNA for the CDR3: TGTGCCAGCACCCCAGGTTCGGGGGTTGGTGGGGCCAACGTCCTGACTTTC. Amino acid sequence: CASTPGSGVGGANVLTF.

V and J are TRBV14 and TRBJ2-1, with 9 bases fitting TRBD2. The germline gives CDR1 SGHDN, CDR2 FVKESK. V dropped 1 base and J dropped 14; count of bases not matched to a gene: 9. The CDR3 consists of 14 residues. The CDR3 sequence: CASSQGSGGAKKFF. The CDR3 DNA sequence: TGTGCCAGCAGCCAAGGTAGCGGGGGAGCAAAAAAGTTCTTC.